The 23 T cell receptor beta chains reported below all come from one sample, sequenced in a study of blood T cell repertoires in COVID-19. TCRdb keeps only in-frame clones here, not all; method: immunoSEQ multiplex PCR. The sample gives 200,000 to 250,000 clones, around 90% of which show up once; about 2.4% is in the top ten. The sequencing input was PBMCs or T cells enriched from blood (not recorded which). These receptors were taken from a woman aged 25 to 39 who had recovered from COVID-19.

The rearrangement links TRBV5-5 to TRBJ2-7; D uncertain. The V gene's germline CDR1 is SGHKS and CDR2 YYEKEE (reference sequence). Trimming took 4 bases from V and 5 from J, leaving 16 bases between them. CDR3 length: 14 residues. CDR3 loop: CASSPIYPANEQYF. DNA of the CDR3: TGTGCCAGCAGCCCAATATACCCCGCGAACGAGCAGTACTTC.

This clone was counted a few times. The chain joins TRBV11-2 to TRBJ1-4; 11 bases match TRBD1. The CDR3 covers 13 residues. Trimming took 8 bases from V and 7 from J; bases not matched to a gene: 3. Germline assignment: CDR1 SGHAT and CDR2 FQNNGV. The chain's CDR3 is CASGQGAGEKLFF. In DNA form, the CDR3 reads TGTGCCAGCGGACAGGGGGCAGGTGAAAAACTGTTTTTT.

The CDR3 is CASSQRLAGGREQFF. DNA of the CDR3: TGCGCCAGCAGCCAAAGACTAGCGGGGGGACGTGAGCAGTTCTTC. The gene calls are TRBV4-1 and TRBJ2-1, with 13 bases that match TRBD2. The trim removed 2 bases at V and 9 bases at J, leaving 4 bases unmatched. The CDR3 length is 15 residues. Germline V gives CDR1 MGHRA, CDR2 YSYEKL.

The chain links TRBV3-1 (or the pseudogene TRBV3-2) to TRBJ2-1; 8 bases line up with TRBD2. J was trimmed by 6 bases and V by 0 bases; bases with no gene match: 7. Germline V lookup: CDR1 LGHDT, CDR2 YNNKEL (reference sequence). The CDR3 runs 16 residues. The CDR3 is CASSQDRSLAGNEQFF. For the CDR3, the DNA is TGTGCCAGCAGCCAAGATCGTTCGCTAGCGGGCAATGAGCAGTTCTTC.

CDR3 in DNA: TGTGCCAGCAGCAAGGAGGTACACTCCTACAATGAGCAGTTCTTC. Protein sequence: CASSKEVHSYNEQFF. The V call is TRBV3-1 (or the pseudogene TRBV3-2), the J call TRBJ2-1; perhaps TRBD2 as D (5 bases). V was clipped by 5 bases and J by 0 bases, with 11 bases between them. The germline V gene has CDR1 LGHDT and CDR2 YNNKEL (reference sequence). The CDR3 runs to 15 residues.

The genes are TRBV12-3 or TRBV12-4 and TRBJ2-7, with D perhaps TRBD2 (6 bases). CDR3 length: 13 amino acids. Trimming took 3 bases from V and 7 from J, leaving 13 bases between them. The DNA for the CDR3 is TGTGCCAGCAGTTTGGGGGGTCTGGGAGAGCAGTACTTC. Translation: CASSLGGLGEQYF.

The CDR3 nucleotides are TGCGCCAGCAGATACGGACAGCCTATTCCAACTGAAGCTTTCTTT. Protein: CASRYGQPIPTEAFF. V usage is TRBV5-1 and J usage is TRBJ1-1, with D possibly being TRBD1 (6 bases). The V end was cut by 5 bases, the J end by 5 bases, with 19 bases between. From germline, CDR1 is SGHRS and CDR2 YFSETQ. This CDR3 is 15 amino acids long.

The chain recombines TRBV7-2 with TRBJ2-1, with D possibly TRBD1 on 5 matching bases. CDR3 length: 14 residues. Germline V gene data show CDR1 as SGHTA and CDR2 as FQGNSA. Trimming took off 5 bases at V and 2 bases at J, with 10 bases between the two ends. The CDR3 reads CASSPGSAYNEQFF. CDR3 nucleotides: TGTGCCAGCAGCCCAGGGTCGGCCTACAATGAGCAGTTCTTC.

The gene calls are TRBV12-5 and TRBJ1-5; TRBD1 might be the D (6 bases). V lost 5 bases and J 2 bases, leaving 19 bases between the germline ends. The CDR3 has 17 amino acids. In germline, CDR1 is LGHNT, CDR2 FRNRAP. CDR3 region: CASGAVGGKVGNQPQHF. The CDR3 nucleotides are TGTGCTAGTGGTGCGGTAGGGGGTAAGGTTGGCAATCAGCCCCAGCATTTT. Complete variable domain (other parts from reference TRBV12-5 and TRBJ1-5): DARVTQTPRHKVTEMGQEVTMRCQPILGHNTVFWYRQTMMQGLELLAYFRNRAPLDDSGMPKDRFSAEMPDATLATLKIQPSEPRDSAVYFCASGAVGGKVGNQPQHFGDGTRLSIL.

This chain uses TRBV6-5 with TRBJ1-1; TRBD1 matches 8 bases. The CDR3 has 13 residues. Germline V gene lookup returns CDR1 MNHEY and CDR2 SVGAGI. V lost 8 bases, J lost 6 bases, and 8 bases stayed unmatched. CDR3 loop: CASVEQGDSEAFF. The CDR3 DNA reads as TGTGCCAGCGTAGAACAGGGGGATTCTGAAGCTTTCTTT.

The rearrangement uses TRBV6-6 and TRBJ1-2, with 7 bases that match TRBD1. V shed 0 bases and J 3 bases; nucleotides not matched to a gene: 1. Germline V gene sequence: CDR1 MNHNY, CDR2 SVGAGI (reference sequence). The CDR3 length is 14 residues. The CDR3 reads CASSYSRGDYGYTF. The CDR3 DNA is TGTGCCAGCAGTTACTCCAGGGGGGACTATGGCTACACCTTC.

This chain joins TRBV7-2 and TRBJ1-1, with 10 bases lining up with TRBD1. Germline-derived CDR1 and CDR2 are SGHTA and FQGNSA. The CDR3 contains 14 residues. Trimming removed 4 bases from V and 6 bases from J; junction bases left unmatched: 5. CDR3 nucleotide sequence: TGTGCCAGCAGCTGGGACAGGGGAACTTCTGAAGCTTTCTTT. Translating it yields CASSWDRGTSEAFF.

The CDR3 protein is CASSLGAGGGYTF. The CDR3 region has the DNA TGTGCCAGCAGCTTGGGGGCAGGGGGTGGCTACACCTTC. The genes are TRBV5-4 and TRBJ1-2; 7 nucleotides agree with TRBD1. In germline, CDR1 is SGHNT, CDR2 YYREEE (reference sequence). V lost 0 bases to trimming and J lost 7 bases; unmatched junction nucleotides: 3. CDR3 length: 13 amino acids.

The chain employs TRBV7-8 and TRBJ2-7; D call uncertain. The V gene lost 4 bases and the J gene lost 7 bases, with 14 bases spanning the gap. CDR3 length equals 13 residues. CDR1 and CDR2 from the germline V gene are SGHVS and FQNEAQ. CDR3 DNA sequence: TGTGCCAGCAGCTCAGACACTCGTGGAGAGCAGTACTTC. This encodes CASSSDTRGEQYF.

This clone was observed a single time. V and J are TRBV18 and TRBJ1-5, with TRBD1 identical over 8 bases. Germline CDR1 is KGHSH and CDR2 is LQKENI. CDR3 length: 15 residues. V shed 4 bases, J shed 9 bases, and the junction held 11 bases outside the gene matches. CDR3 nucleotides: TGTGCCAGCTCACGCCCAGGACAGGGACTAAGGCCCCAGCATTTT. As protein: CASSRPGQGLRPQHF.

The chain joins TRBV5-1 to TRBJ2-5, with D tentatively TRBD1 (5 bases). Deletions cut 0 bases from V and 2 bases from J, with 20 bases between. The CDR3 has 18 amino acids. Germline V lookup: CDR1 SGHRS, CDR2 YFSETQ. CDR3 sequence: CASSLVATLGRTQETQYF. In nucleotides, the CDR3 is TGCGCCAGCAGCTTGGTAGCCACTCTGGGCAGGACACAAGAGACCCAGTACTTC.

The chain combines TRBV7-6 with TRBJ1-1; possibly TRBD1 for D (6 bases). CDR1 and CDR2 (germline): SGHVS, FNYEAQ. V was shortened by 8 bases and J by 3 bases, with 19 bases between the two germline ends. The CDR3 extends over 15 amino acids. The CDR3 reads CASRPQRRTDTEAFF. The CDR3 region has the DNA TGTGCCAGCCGCCCCCAGCGACGGACAGACACTGAAGCTTTCTTT.

The rearrangement joins TRBV4-1 to TRBJ1-4; possibly TRBD1 for D (5 bases). V lost 6 bases to trimming and J lost 8 bases, with 10 bases between them. The CDR3 is made up of 12 amino acids. Per the germline V gene, CDR1 is MGHRA and CDR2 is YSYEKL. As DNA, the CDR3 is TGCGCCAGCAGTTGGACACGGGAAAAACTGTTTTTT. It encodes CASSWTREKLFF.

The chain recombines TRBV7-9 with TRBJ2-7; TRBD1 aligns across 10 bases. V gave up 3 bases and J gave up 5 bases; unmatched junction bases: 1. CDR1 and CDR2 (germline): SEHNR, FQNEAQ (reference sequence). The CDR3 runs 13 residues. The CDR3 sequence: CASSLGTGDEQYF. CDR3 sequence (DNA): TGTGCCAGCAGCTTGGGGACAGGGGACGAGCAGTACTTC.

This rearrangement joins TRBV3-1 (or the pseudogene TRBV3-2) to TRBJ2-5; 9 bases agree with TRBD2. Germline CDR1 reads LGHDT; CDR2 reads YNNKEL (reference sequence). With V trimmed by 2 bases and J by 4 bases, 8 bases remained unmatched. The CDR3 is 16 amino acids. The DNA of the CDR3 is TGTGCCAGCAGCCAATACACTAGCGGGTTCTCAGAGACCCAGTACTTC. It specifies CASSQYTSGFSETQYF.

The chain has TRBV4-1 and TRBJ2-7, with 10 positions matching TRBD1. J was trimmed by 6 bases and V by 2 bases; bases with no gene match: 4. Germline CDR1 and CDR2: MGHRA and YSYEKL. CDR3 length: 14 amino acids. The CDR3 is CASSQIRTGGEQYF. Written as DNA, the CDR3 is TGCGCCAGCAGCCAAATCAGGACAGGGGGCGAGCAGTACTTC.

The rearrangement uses TRBV4-3 and TRBJ2-2; a possible D gene is TRBD1 (5 bases). The CDR3 is made up of 16 amino acids. V was trimmed by 3 bases and J by 6 bases, leaving 17 bases between them. Germline V gene sequence: CDR1 LGHNA, CDR2 YSLEER. CDR3 protein: CASSQNQQVLAGELFF. The CDR3 DNA sequence: TGCGCCAGCAGCCAGAATCAACAGGTTCTGGCCGGGGAGCTGTTTTTT.

This clone was counted between two and nine times. V is TRBV9 and J is TRBJ2-2, with D tentatively TRBD1 (5 bases). Trimming removed 4 bases at V and 1 base at J, with 11 bases between. CDR1 and CDR2 (germline): SGDLS, YYNGEE. The CDR3 loop spans 15 amino acids. CDR3 DNA sequence: TGTGCCAGCAGCCCCCCTGGACAGAACACCGGGGAGCTGTTTTTT. This sequence encodes CASSPPGQNTGELFF.